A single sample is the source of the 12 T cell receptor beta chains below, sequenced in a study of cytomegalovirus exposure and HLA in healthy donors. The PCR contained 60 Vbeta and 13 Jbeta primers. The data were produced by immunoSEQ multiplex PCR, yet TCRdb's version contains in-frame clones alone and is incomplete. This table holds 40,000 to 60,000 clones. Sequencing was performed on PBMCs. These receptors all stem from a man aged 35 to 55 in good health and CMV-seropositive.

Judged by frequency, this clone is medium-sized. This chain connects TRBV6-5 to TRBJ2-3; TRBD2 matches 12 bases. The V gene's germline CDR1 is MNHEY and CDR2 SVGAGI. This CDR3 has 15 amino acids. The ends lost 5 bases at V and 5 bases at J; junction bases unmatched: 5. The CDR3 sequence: CASSKTSGSVDTQYF. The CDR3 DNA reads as TGTGCCAGCAGTAAGACTAGCGGGAGTGTAGATACGCAGTATTTT.

The CDR3 protein is CASSVGADTQYF. In DNA form, the CDR3 reads TGTGCCAGCAGTGTAGGGGCAGATACGCAGTATTTT. The V call is TRBV2, the J call TRBJ2-3; the D gene is possibly TRBD1 (5 bases). CDR1 is SNHLY and CDR2 is FYNNEI in the germline V gene. There are 12 residues in the CDR3. The V end lost 4 bases, the J end lost 4 bases, and 6 bases lay between the germline ends.

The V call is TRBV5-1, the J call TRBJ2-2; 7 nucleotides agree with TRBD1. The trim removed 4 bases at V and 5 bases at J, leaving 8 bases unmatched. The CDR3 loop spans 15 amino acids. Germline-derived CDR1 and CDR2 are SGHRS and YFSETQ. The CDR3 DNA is TGCGCCAGCAGCCCCCGACAGGGAGAGACCGGGGAGCTGTTTTTT. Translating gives CASSPRQGETGELFF.

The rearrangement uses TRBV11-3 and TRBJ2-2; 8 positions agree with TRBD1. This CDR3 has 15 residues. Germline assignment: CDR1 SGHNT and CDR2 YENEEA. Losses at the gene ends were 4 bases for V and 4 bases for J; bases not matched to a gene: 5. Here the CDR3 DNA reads TGTGCCAGCAGCTCCCGGGACAGGAGCACCGGGGAGCTGTTTTTT. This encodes CASSSRDRSTGELFF.

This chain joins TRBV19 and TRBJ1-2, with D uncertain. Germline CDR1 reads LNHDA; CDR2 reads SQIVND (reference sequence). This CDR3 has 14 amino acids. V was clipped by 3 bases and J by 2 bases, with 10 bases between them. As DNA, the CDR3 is TGTGCCAGTAGTATCATGGAGGGCAACTATGGCTACACCTTC. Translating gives CASSIMEGNYGYTF.

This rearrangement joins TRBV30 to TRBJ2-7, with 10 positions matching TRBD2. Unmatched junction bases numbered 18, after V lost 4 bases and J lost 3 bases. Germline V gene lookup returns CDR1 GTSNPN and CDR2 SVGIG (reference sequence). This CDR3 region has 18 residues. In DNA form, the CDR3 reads TGTGCCTGGAACCCGCGACCCCTTAGCGGGAGGCCTCGCTACGAGCAGTACTTC. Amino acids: CAWNPRPLSGRPRYEQYF.

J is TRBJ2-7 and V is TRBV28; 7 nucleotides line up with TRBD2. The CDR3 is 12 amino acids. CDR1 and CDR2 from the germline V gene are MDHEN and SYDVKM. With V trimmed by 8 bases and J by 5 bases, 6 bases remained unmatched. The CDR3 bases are TGTGCCAGCTGGGGGGGTCGAAACGAGCAGTACTTC. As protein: CASWGGRNEQYF.

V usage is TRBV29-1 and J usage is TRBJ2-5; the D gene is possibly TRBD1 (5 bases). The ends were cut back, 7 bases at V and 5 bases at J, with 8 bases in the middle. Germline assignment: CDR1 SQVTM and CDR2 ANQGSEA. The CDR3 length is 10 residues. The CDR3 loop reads CSAGLETQYF. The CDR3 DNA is TGCAGCGCAGGGTTGGAGACCCAGTACTTC.

The CDR3 nucleotides read TGTGCCAGCAGCTACCCCCTCAACAGGGAAATGAACACTGAAGCTTTCTTT. Translating gives CASSYPLNREMNTEAFF. This rearrangement joins TRBV13 to TRBJ1-1; D may be TRBD1 (6 bases). Trimming removed 4 bases at V and 0 bases at J, with 18 bases between. The CDR3 covers 17 residues. Germline lookup yields CDR1 PRHDT and CDR2 FYEKMQ (reference sequence).

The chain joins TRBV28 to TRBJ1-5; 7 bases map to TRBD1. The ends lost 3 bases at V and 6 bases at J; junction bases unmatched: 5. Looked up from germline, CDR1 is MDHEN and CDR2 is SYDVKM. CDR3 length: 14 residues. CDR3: CASSFQTGIQPQHF. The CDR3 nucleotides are TGTGCCAGCAGTTTCCAGACAGGGATTCAGCCCCAGCATTTT. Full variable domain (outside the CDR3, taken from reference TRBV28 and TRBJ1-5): DVKVTQSSRYLVKRTGEKVFLECVQDMDHENMFWYRQDPGLGLRLIYFSYDVKMKEKGDIPEGYSVSREKKERFSLILESASTNQTSMYLCASSFQTGIQPQHFGDGTRLSIL.

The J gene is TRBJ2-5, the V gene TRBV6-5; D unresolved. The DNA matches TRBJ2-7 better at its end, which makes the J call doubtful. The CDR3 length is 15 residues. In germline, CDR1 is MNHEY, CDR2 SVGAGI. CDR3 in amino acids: CASSYSYLSSYEQYF. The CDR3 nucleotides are TGTGCCAGCAGTTACTCGTACTTGTCCTCCTACGAGCAGTACTTC.

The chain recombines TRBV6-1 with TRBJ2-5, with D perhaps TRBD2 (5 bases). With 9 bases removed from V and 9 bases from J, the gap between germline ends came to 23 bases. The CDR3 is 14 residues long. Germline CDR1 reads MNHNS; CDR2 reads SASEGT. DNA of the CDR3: TGTGCCAGTACGGAAGAGGACGGGGTCGTAGCCCAGTACTTC. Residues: CASTEEDGVVAQYF.